This T cell receptor (beta chain) was captured in a study of blood T cell repertoires in COVID-19. The table came from immunoSEQ multiplex PCR; TCRdb's copy has only in-frame clones and leaves some out. The profile shows over 130,000 clones, about 86% of them singletons. The CDR3 has 14 residues. Trimming stripped 4 bases from V and 5 bases from J, with 15 bases between. Germline V gene sequence: CDR1 LGHDT, CDR2 YNNKEL (reference sequence). This receptor was taken from a human donor in a cohort sampled during active COVID-19. The rearrangement links TRBV3-1 (or the pseudogene TRBV3-2) to TRBJ2-7; D may be TRBD2 (7 bases). Material for sequencing was peripheral blood. The CDR3 DNA follows: TGTGCCAGCAGCCCGGAGGGGGGGGGCCACGAGCAGTACTTC. Translated: CASSPEGGGHEQYF.